The 18 T cell receptor beta chains listed next were all sequenced from one sample in a study of Graves' ophthalmopathy and Graves' hyperthyroidism. Investigators amplified TCR beta CDR3 regions from RNA transcripts. First-round RT-PCR used HTBI primers; second-round multiplex PCR followed. MiXCR, applied by TCRdb to the multiplex PCR reads, yields one record per CDR3 protein. This table has about 550,000 distinct CDR3 sequences, 35% to 45% appearing once. Material for sequencing was peripheral blood or thyroid tissue (not recorded which). The receptors stem from an adult man with Graves' hyperthyroidism.

The J gene is TRBJ2-5, the V gene TRBV11-1, with 9 bases matching TRBD1. The CDR3 sequence is 16 residues long. The junction had 11 bases not matched to a gene; V was cut back by 8 bases and J by 1 base. Per the germline V gene, CDR1 is SGHAT and CDR2 is FQDESV (reference sequence). The CDR3 nucleotides are TGTGCCAGCTCAGCCGGGACAGGGTGGCTCCAAGAGACCCAGTACTTC. This encodes CASSAGTGWLQETQYF.

This clonotype has ten or more counts. CDR3 protein: CASSLAGVNQPQHF. CDR3 coding DNA: TGTGCCAGCAGCTTAGCAGGGGTTAATCAGCCCCAGCATTTT. The V and J genes are TRBV7-8 and TRBJ1-5, with D perhaps matching TRBD1 (5 bases). Germline V gene data show CDR1 as SGHVS and CDR2 as FQNEAQ. V lost 0 bases, J lost 4 bases, and 7 bases lay in between. There are 14 residues in the CDR3.

This clonotype was recorded a few times. The J gene is TRBJ2-7, the V gene TRBV10-3, with 12 bases matching TRBD2. J lost 2 bases, V lost 10 bases, and 12 bases had no gene match. The CDR3 contains 16 residues. Per the germline V gene, CDR1 is ENHRY and CDR2 is SYGVKD. The CDR3 nucleotides read TGTGCCAGCAGGAGGACTAGCGGGGTGAAAACCTACGAGCAGTACTTC. As protein: CASRRTSGVKTYEQYF.

The J gene is TRBJ1-5, the V gene TRBV7-9; 7 bases are shared with TRBD1. Trimming took 0 bases from V and 4 from J; bases not matched to a gene: 3. Germline CDR1 is SEHNR and CDR2 is FQNEAQ (reference sequence). The length of the CDR3 is 15 residues. CDR3 sequence reads: CASSLAGQMNQPQHF. Here the CDR3 DNA reads TGTGCCAGCAGCTTAGCGGGACAGATGAATCAGCCCCAGCATTTT.

The chain carries TRBV9 and TRBJ1-1; the D is unclear. The CDR3 is 16 residues long. Trimming stripped 0 bases from V and 2 bases from J, with 14 bases between. Germline V gene sequence: CDR1 SGDLS, CDR2 YYNGEE. CDR3 region: CASSVGPSSGNTEAFF. CDR3 bases: TGTGCCAGCAGCGTAGGTCCGAGCTCTGGAAACACTGAAGCTTTCTTT.

This clonotype has ten or more counts. The rearrangement joins TRBV7-9 to TRBJ2-7; 11 bases agree with TRBD2. The J segment lost 4 bases and the V segment lost 3 bases, leaving 5 bases of the junction unmatched. The CDR3 runs to 15 residues. The germline V gene has CDR1 SEHNR and CDR2 FQNEAQ (reference sequence). The CDR3 DNA sequence: TGTGCCAGCAGCTTGACTAGCGGGACATCGTACGAGCAGTACTTC. Protein sequence: CASSLTSGTSYEQYF.

This clonotype was observed at least ten times. V is TRBV7-2 and J is TRBJ1-4; possible D gene TRBD1, 6 bases. The CDR3 sequence is 13 residues long. Trimming pared 3 bases from V and 11 bases from J, leaving 13 bases between. Germline CDR1 is SGHTA and CDR2 is FQGNSA. The CDR3 DNA reads TGTGCCAGCAGCTTGCGGGGGGCAGGGAAACTGTTTTTT. Translation gives CASSLRGAGKLFF.

V and J are TRBV29-1 and TRBJ2-5; 9 bases map to TRBD1. CDR3 length equals 13 residues. The germline V gene has CDR1 SQVTM and CDR2 ANQGSEA. V gave up 7 bases and J gave up 5 bases; unmatched junction bases: 8. CDR3 DNA: TGCAGCGGGGACAGGGTAGGAGGGGAGACCCAGTACTTC. Protein product: CSGDRVGGETQYF.

This clonotype appeared many times. The rearrangement links TRBV6-5 to TRBJ2-7, with D possibly matching TRBD1 (5 bases). Trimming removed 2 bases at V and 0 bases at J, with 8 bases between. Germline V CDR1 and CDR2: MNHEY, SVGAGI. The CDR3 sequence is 14 residues long. The chain's CDR3 is CASSYDSFSYEQYF. As DNA, the CDR3 is TGTGCCAGCAGTTACGACAGCTTCTCCTACGAGCAGTACTTC.

Ten or more counts support this clonotype. This chain uses TRBV2 with TRBJ1-4; 7 bases map to TRBD1. The trim removed 6 bases at V and 5 bases at J, leaving 6 bases unmatched. CDR1 is SNHLY and CDR2 is FYNNEI in the germline V gene. The CDR3 runs to 14 residues. CDR3 loop: CASRLTGLNEKLFF. The CDR3 DNA sequence: TGTGCCAGCAGACTGACAGGGCTCAATGAAAAACTGTTTTTT.

This rearrangement joins TRBV24-1 to TRBJ2-3; 7 bases match TRBD1. CDR1 KGHDR and CDR2 SFDVKD come from the germline V gene. This CDR3 region has 14 residues. The junction had 4 bases not matched to a gene; V was cut back by 4 bases and J by 4 bases. The CDR3 loop reads CATSDQTGPDTQYF. The CDR3 DNA reads as TGTGCCACCAGTGACCAGACAGGGCCAGATACGCAGTATTTT.

Many counts were recorded for this clonotype. The CDR3 protein is CASSSGAGYEQYF. For the CDR3, the DNA is TGTGCCAGCAGCTCCGGGGCTGGCTACGAGCAGTACTTC. The rearrangement joins TRBV7-8 to TRBJ2-7, with D tentatively TRBD1 or TRBD2 (5 bases each). Trimming stripped 4 bases from V and 3 bases from J, with 10 bases between. The CDR3 loop spans 13 amino acids. From germline, CDR1 is SGHVS and CDR2 FQNEAQ. Combining the CDR3 with reference TRBV7-8 and TRBJ2-7 gives the whole variable domain GAGVSQSPRYKVAKRGQDVALRCDPISGHVSLFWYQQALGQGPEFLTYFQNEAQLDKSGLPSDRFFAERPEGSVSTLKIQRTQQEDSAVYLCASSSGAGYEQYFGPGTRLTVT.

This clonotype was seen repeatedly, ten times or more. The genes are TRBV12-3 or TRBV12-4 and TRBJ1-1, with a possible D match to TRBD1 (5 bases). The CDR3 loop spans 15 amino acids. V was shortened by 5 bases and J by 1 base, with 14 bases between the two germline ends. The chain's CDR3 is CASSAWDGPNTEAFF. The DNA for the CDR3 is TGTGCCAGCAGTGCTTGGGACGGACCGAACACTGAAGCTTTCTTT.

Many counts were recorded for this clonotype. The CDR3 loop is CSARLRGASANTGELFF. DNA for the CDR3: TGCAGTGCTAGGTTGCGGGGGGCCTCTGCGAACACCGGGGAGCTGTTTTTT. This chain connects TRBV20-1 to TRBJ2-2; 8 bases align to TRBD2. The CDR3 loop spans 17 amino acids. V was clipped by 3 bases and J by 0 bases; unmatched bases: 9. Germline V gives CDR1 DFQATT, CDR2 SNEGSKA (reference sequence).

The genes are TRBV7-2 and TRBJ2-2; TRBD2 agrees at 8 bases. The CDR3 covers 15 residues. The germline gives CDR1 SGHTA, CDR2 FQGNSA. With 5 bases clipped from V and 5 bases from J, the junction kept 7 bases outside the gene matches. CDR3 DNA sequence: TGTGCCAGCAGCCCAACCGGGGGGGCGACCGGGGAGCTGTTTTTT. This gives the protein CASSPTGGATGELFF.

For this clonotype: The conserved phenylalanine or tryptophan normally closing the CDR3 is absent here, so this likely arose from a read error. It is unclear where the CDR3 begins or ends on the DNA, so no DNA is shown, and the CDR3 is as TCRdb lists it. The CDR3: CASSEGGVGDY. The chain joins TRBV10-2 to TRBJ1-4. CDR1 and CDR2 from the germline V gene are WSHSY and SAAADI. Counting both end residues, the CDR3 totals 11 amino acids.

With respect to this clonotype: The junction and the germline gene differ at one end; a read error may be behind it. The rearrangement links TRBV5-1 to TRBJ2-5; D is possibly TRBD1 or TRBD2 (5 bases each). This CDR3 comprises 16 residues. Germline CDR1 reads SGHRS; CDR2 reads YFSETQ. This chain's CDR3 is CASSLASGTLQETQYF. CDR3 DNA sequence: TGTGCCAGCAGCTTGGCCTCGGGGACCCTCCAAGAGACCCAGTACTTC.

CDR3 bases: TGTGCCAGCAGCCTACCGGGGTTTAATCAGCCCCAGCATTTT. Protein: CASSLPGFNQPQHF. V usage is TRBV9 and J usage is TRBJ1-5; D gene ambiguous. Germline lookup yields CDR1 SGDLS and CDR2 YYNGEE. There are 14 residues in the CDR3. Trimming took 4 bases from V and 4 from J, leaving 12 bases between them. The full variable domain, rest sourced from reference TRBV9 and TRBJ1-5, is DSGVTQTPKHLITATGQRVTLRCSPRSGDLSVYWYQQSLDQGLQFLIQYYNGEERAKGNILERFSAQQFPDLHSELNLSSLELGDSALYFCASSLPGFNQPQHFGDGTRLSIL.